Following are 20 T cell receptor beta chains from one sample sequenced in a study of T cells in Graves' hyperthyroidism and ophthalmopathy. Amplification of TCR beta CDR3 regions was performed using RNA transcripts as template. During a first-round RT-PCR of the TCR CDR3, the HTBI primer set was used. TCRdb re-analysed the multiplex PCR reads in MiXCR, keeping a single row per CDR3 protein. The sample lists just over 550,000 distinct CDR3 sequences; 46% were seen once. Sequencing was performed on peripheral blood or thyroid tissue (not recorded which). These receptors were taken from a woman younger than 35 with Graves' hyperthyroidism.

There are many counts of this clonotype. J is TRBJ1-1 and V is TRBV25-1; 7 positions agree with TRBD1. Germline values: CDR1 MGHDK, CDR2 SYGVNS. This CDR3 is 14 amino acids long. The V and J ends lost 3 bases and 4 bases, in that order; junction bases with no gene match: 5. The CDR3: CASSDHRGATEAFF. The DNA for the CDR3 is TGTGCCAGCAGTGATCACAGGGGTGCCACTGAAGCTTTCTTT. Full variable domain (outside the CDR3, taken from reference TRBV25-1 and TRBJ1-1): EADIYQTPRYLVIGTGKKITLECSQTMGHDKMYWYQQDPGMELHLIHYSYGVNSTEKGDLSSESTVSRIRTEHFPLTLESARPSHTSQYLCASSDHRGATEAFFGQGTRLTVV.

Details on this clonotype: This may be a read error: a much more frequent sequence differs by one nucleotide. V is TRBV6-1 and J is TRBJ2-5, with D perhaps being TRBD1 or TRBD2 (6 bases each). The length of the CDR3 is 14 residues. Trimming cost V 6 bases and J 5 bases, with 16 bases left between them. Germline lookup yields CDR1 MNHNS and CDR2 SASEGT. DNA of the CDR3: TGTGCCAGCAGGGCCGACGGGGGCGATGAGACCCAGTACTTC. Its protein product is CASRADGGDETQYF.

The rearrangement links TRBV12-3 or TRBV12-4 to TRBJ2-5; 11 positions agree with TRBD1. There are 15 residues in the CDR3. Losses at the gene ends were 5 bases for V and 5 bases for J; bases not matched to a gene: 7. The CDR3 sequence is CASSLGQGARETQYF. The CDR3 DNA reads TGTGCCAGCAGTCTCGGACAGGGGGCGCGGGAGACCCAGTACTTC.

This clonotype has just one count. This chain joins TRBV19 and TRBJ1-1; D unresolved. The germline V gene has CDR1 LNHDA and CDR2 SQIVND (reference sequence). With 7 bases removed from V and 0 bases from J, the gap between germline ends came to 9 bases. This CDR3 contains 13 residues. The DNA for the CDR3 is TGTGCCAGTACCGAGAAAGTGAACACTGAAGCTTTCTTT. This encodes CASTEKVNTEAFF.

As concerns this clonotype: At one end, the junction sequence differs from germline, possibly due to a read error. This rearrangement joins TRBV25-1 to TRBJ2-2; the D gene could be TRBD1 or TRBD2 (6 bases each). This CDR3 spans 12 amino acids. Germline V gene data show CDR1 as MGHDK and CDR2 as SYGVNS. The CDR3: CANREETGELFF. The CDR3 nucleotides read TGCGCCAACAGGGAGGAGACCGGGGAGCTGTTTTTT.

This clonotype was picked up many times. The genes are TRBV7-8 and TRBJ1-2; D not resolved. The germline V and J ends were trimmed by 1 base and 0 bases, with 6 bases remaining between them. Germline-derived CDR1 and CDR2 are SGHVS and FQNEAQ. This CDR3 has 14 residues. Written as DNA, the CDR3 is TGTGCCAGCAGCTTAGGGAGTGCTAACTATGGCTACACCTTC. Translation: CASSLGSANYGYTF.

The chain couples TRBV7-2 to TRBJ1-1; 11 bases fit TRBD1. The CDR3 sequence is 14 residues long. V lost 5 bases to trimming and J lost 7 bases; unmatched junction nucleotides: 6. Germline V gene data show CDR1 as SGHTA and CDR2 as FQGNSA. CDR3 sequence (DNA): TGTGCCAGCAGCCAGTGGACAGGGGGCGGTGAAGCTTTCTTT. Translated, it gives CASSQWTGGGEAFF.

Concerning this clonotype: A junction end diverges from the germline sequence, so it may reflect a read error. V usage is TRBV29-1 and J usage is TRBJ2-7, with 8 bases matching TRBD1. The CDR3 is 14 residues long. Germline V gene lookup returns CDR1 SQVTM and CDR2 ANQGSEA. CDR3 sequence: CSVPGQANTGELYF. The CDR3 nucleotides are TGCAGCGTTCCGGGACAGGCGAACACCGGGGAGCTGTACTTC.

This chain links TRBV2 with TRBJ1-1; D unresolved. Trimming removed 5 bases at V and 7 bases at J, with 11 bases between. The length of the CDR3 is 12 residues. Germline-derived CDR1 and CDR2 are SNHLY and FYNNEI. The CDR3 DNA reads TGTGCCAGCAGTCCGCTAGCGGATGAAGCTTTCTTT. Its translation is CASSPLADEAFF.

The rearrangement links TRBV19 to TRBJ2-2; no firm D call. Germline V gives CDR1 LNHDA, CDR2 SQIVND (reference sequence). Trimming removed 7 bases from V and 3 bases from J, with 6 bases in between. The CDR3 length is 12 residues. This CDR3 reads CASKEDTGELFF. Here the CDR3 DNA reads TGTGCCAGTAAGGAAGACACCGGGGAGCTGTTTTTT.

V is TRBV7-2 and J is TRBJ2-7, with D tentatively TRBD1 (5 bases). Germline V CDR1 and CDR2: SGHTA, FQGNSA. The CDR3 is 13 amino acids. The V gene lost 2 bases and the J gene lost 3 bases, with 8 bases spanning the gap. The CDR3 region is CASSLSTDYEQYF. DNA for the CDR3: TGTGCCAGCAGCTTATCGACAGACTACGAGCAGTACTTC.

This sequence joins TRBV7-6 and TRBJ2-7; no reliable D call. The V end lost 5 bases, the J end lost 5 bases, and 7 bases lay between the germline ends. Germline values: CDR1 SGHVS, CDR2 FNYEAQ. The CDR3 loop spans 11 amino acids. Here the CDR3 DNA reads TGTGCCAGCAGCAGGGAAAACGAGCAGTACTTC. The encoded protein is CASSRENEQYF.

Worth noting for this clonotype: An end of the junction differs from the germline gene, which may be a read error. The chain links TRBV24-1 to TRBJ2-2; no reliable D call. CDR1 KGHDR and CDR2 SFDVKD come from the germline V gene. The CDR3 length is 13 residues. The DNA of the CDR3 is TGTGCCAGCAGTTTAGGGCAGAGCGGGGAGCTGTTTTTT. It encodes CASSLGQSGELFF.

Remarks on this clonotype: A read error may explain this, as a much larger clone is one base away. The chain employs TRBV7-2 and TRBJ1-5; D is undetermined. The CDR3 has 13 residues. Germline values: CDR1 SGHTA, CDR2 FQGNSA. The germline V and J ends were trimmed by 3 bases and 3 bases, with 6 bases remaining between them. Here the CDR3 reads CASSFDINQPQHF. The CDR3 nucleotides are TGTGCCAGCAGCTTCGACATCAATCAGCCCCAGCATTTT. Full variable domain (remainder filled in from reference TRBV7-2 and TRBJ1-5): GAGVSQSPSNKVTEKGKDVELRCDPISGHTALYWYRQSLGQGLEFLIYFQGNSAPDKSGLPSDRFSAERTGGSVSTLTIQRTQQEDSAVYLCASSFDINQPQHFGDGTRLSIL.

The CDR3 protein is CASKSRGFNTEAFF. The CDR3 DNA sequence: TGTGCCAGCAAATCTAGGGGGTTCAACACTGAAGCTTTCTTT. The chain is built from TRBV2 and TRBJ1-1; maybe TRBD1 (6 bases). Germline V gives CDR1 SNHLY, CDR2 FYNNEI. The CDR3 length is 14 residues. V was pared by 7 bases and J by 2 bases, with 14 bases between.

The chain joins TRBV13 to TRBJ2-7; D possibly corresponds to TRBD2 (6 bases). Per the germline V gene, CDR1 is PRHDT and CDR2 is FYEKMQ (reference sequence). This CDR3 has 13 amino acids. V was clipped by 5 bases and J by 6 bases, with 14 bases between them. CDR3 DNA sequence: TGTGCCAGCAGCCCGGGACTCCGACGCGAGCAGTACTTC. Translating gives CASSPGLRREQYF.

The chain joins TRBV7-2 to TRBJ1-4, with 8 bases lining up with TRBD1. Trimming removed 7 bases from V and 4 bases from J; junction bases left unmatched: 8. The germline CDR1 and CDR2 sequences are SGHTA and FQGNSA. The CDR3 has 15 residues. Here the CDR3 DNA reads TGTGCCAGCAATCTTCCAGGACAGGGTAATGAAAAACTGTTTTTT. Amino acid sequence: CASNLPGQGNEKLFF.

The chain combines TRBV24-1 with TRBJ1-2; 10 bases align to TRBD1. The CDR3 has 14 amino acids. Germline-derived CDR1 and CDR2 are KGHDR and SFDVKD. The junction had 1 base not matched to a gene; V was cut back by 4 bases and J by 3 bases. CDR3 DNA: TGTGCCACCAGTGACGGGACAGGGGACTATGGCTACACCTTC. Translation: CATSDGTGDYGYTF.

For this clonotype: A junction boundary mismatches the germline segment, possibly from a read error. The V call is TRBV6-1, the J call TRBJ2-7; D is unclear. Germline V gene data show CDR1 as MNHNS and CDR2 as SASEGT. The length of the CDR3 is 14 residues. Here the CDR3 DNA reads TGTGCCAGCAGTGACCCCCTAGTATCCGACGAGCAGCACTTC. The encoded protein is CASSDPLVSDEQHF.

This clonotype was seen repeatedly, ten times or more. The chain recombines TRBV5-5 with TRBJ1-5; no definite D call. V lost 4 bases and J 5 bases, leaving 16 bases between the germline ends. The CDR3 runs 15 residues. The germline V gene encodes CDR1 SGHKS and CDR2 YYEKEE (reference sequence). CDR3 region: CASSRGASSDQPQHF. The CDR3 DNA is TGTGCCAGCAGCCGGGGTGCGAGTTCGGATCAGCCCCAGCATTTT. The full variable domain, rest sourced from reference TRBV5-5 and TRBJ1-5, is DAGVTQSPTHLIKTRGQQVTLRCSPISGHKSVSWYQQVLGQGPQFIFQYYEKEERGRGNFPDRFSARQFPNYSSELNVNALLLGDSALYLCASSRGASSDQPQHFGDGTRLSIL.